Sequencing of this T cell receptor beta chain was carried out in a study of CD8 T cells in Susac syndrome. Study-wide context: Treatment at blood withdrawal was none, corticosteroids, or intravenous immunoglobulin alone in Susac syndrome patients.

A quantity of about 0.5 to 1 ug RNA underwent reverse transcription using random hexamers. One entry per CDR3 protein results from TCRdb running MiXCR on the immunoSEQ multiplex PCR reads. Among some 120,000 distinct CDR3 sequences listed, around 94% were seen once. As regards this clonotype: Its antigen is unidentified.

Study-level findings and limits: It was in TEMRA cells and active patients that Susac CD8+ clonal expansion peaked.

CD8+ and CD4+ T cells taken from blood had their TCR beta sequenced. The specimen sequenced was CD8+ T cells from PBMCs. The origin of this receptor is a human donor with Susac syndrome.

CDR3 nucleotide sequence: TGTGCCAGTAGTATAGTTGGGACTAGCATGGATACGCAGTATTTT. Translated, it gives CASSIVGTSMDTQYF. The V gene is TRBV19, the J gene TRBJ2-3; 9 nucleotides line up with TRBD2. The CDR3 spans 15 residues. V shed 1 base and J 6 bases; nucleotides not matched to a gene: 5. In germline, CDR1 is LNHDA, CDR2 SQIVND (reference sequence).